The 17 T cell receptor beta chains listed next were all sequenced from one sample in a study of brain metastases from non-small cell lung cancer. Sequencing used immunoSEQ multiplex PCR; TCRdb keeps in-frame clones, though not all of them. The table shows approximately 1,600 clones, with about 88% occurring only once. Sequences were obtained from primary lung tumor tissue. The receptors were sampled from a donor at least 40 years old with non-small cell lung cancer.

V is TRBV4-2 and J is TRBJ2-7; the D gene is possibly TRBD2 (6 bases). Germline loops: CDR1 LGHNA, CDR2 YNFKEQ. The CDR3 is made up of 13 amino acids. Trimming shortened V by 3 bases and J by 9 bases, and 15 bases separated the two germline ends. This chain's CDR3 is CASSQAGRGRQYF. In DNA form, the CDR3 reads TGTGCCAGCAGCCAGGCAGGGCGGGGACGGCAGTACTTC.

CDR3 region: CASSQDPNLAAFF. The CDR3 region has the DNA TGTGCCAGCAGCCAAGATCCGAACCTTGCAGCTTTCTTT. This chain links TRBV14 with TRBJ1-1; D unclear. The CDR3 is made up of 13 amino acids. The V end lost 0 bases, the J end lost 10 bases, and 12 bases lay between the germline ends. The germline CDR1 and CDR2 sequences are SGHDN and FVKESK.

In regard to this clone: The germline gene is not matched at one end of the junction; a read error may be the cause. The chain joins TRBV9 to TRBJ2-1; maybe TRBD2 (6 bases). Germline CDR1 reads SGDLS; CDR2 reads YYNGEE. CDR3 length equals 13 residues. CDR3: CASSRGAGYRGLF. CDR3 DNA: TGTGCCAGCAGCCGCGGGGCGGGGTATCGAGGGCTCTTC.

The rearrangement joins TRBV6-5 to TRBJ2-7; D possibly corresponds to TRBD1 (6 bases). The germline gives CDR1 MNHEY, CDR2 SVGAGI. Trimming took off 9 bases at V and 2 bases at J, with 14 bases between the two ends. The CDR3 contains 13 residues. CDR3 DNA: TGTGCCAGTTCACGGGACACCCCCTACGAGCAGTACTTC. The encoded protein is CASSRDTPYEQYF.

Remarks on this clone: The sample carries other DNA sequences with the same CDR3. The V call is TRBV5-5, the J call TRBJ2-3; 8 nucleotides align to TRBD1. This CDR3 has 16 residues. The germline CDR1 and CDR2 sequences are SGHKS and YYEKEE (reference sequence). The trim removed 3 bases at V and 2 bases at J, leaving 8 bases unmatched. The CDR3 coding sequence is TGTGCCAGCAGCTGGGCAGGGGGCGGATACACAGATACGCAGTATTTT. This gives the protein CASSWAGGGYTDTQYF.

The V call is TRBV19, the J call TRBJ2-5; the D is unclear. Trimming took off 1 base at V and 4 bases at J, with 7 bases between the two ends. Germline CDR1 is LNHDA and CDR2 is SQIVND (reference sequence). The CDR3 runs 13 residues. The CDR3 spells CASSIAGSETQYF. The DNA of the CDR3 is TGTGCCAGTAGTATAGCCGGGTCAGAGACCCAGTACTTC.

The CDR3 loop reads CASSLYSTGEQYF. The DNA for the CDR3 is TGTGCCAGCAGCCTATACTCGACGGGGGAGCAGTACTTC. V usage is TRBV7-3 and J usage is TRBJ2-7; D may be TRBD2 (5 bases). Trimming took off 5 bases at V and 7 bases at J, with 15 bases between the two ends. The CDR3 has 13 residues. Germline V CDR1 and CDR2: SGHTA, FQGTGA.

The J gene is TRBJ1-5, the V gene TRBV4-3, with D perhaps matching TRBD1 (6 bases). Germline V gene sequence: CDR1 LGHNA, CDR2 YSLEER. V lost 0 bases, J lost 1 base, and 13 bases lay in between. The CDR3 length is 17 residues. CDR3 sequence (DNA): TGCGCCAGCAGCCAAGACGGCAGGGGCGGGAGCAATCAGCCCCAGCATTTT. Residues: CASSQDGRGGSNQPQHF.

The V call is TRBV4-2, the J call TRBJ1-1; 12 bases align to TRBD1. V gave up 1 base and J gave up 4 bases; unmatched junction bases: 7. The CDR3 is 17 residues long. Germline lookup yields CDR1 LGHNA and CDR2 YNFKEQ. The CDR3 coding sequence is TGTGCCAGCAGCCAAGCTGGGACAGGGGGCGTTGGCACTGAAGCTTTCTTT. Its protein is CASSQAGTGGVGTEAFF.

This chain links TRBV7-9 with TRBJ1-1; no clear D gene. The CDR3 loop spans 13 amino acids. V dropped 5 bases and J dropped 5 bases, with 12 bases sitting between them. Germline-derived CDR1 and CDR2 are SEHNR and FQNEAQ (reference sequence). The CDR3 here is CASSPRTRTEAFF. The CDR3 DNA reads as TGTGCCAGCAGCCCCCGAACCCGGACTGAAGCTTTCTTT.

This clone showed up just once. The chain recombines TRBV7-9 with TRBJ1-5; 12 bases align to TRBD1. TRBJ2-3 matches the DNA end more closely, so the J call is doubtful. The germline V gene encodes CDR1 SEHNR and CDR2 FQNEAQ (reference sequence). The CDR3 loop spans 17 amino acids. The CDR3 reads CASSPGQGARSNQPQYF. In nucleotides, the CDR3 is TGTGCCAGCAGCCCGGGACAGGGGGCGCGAAGCAATCAGCCCCAGTATTTT.

The chain has TRBV4-1 and TRBJ1-6; 7 nucleotides agree with TRBD1. Germline V CDR1 and CDR2: MGHRA, YSYEKL. The CDR3 is made up of 15 amino acids. With V trimmed by 4 bases and J by 5 bases, 5 bases remained unmatched. This CDR3 is CASSPQGRNNSPLHF. The DNA of the CDR3 is TGCGCCAGCAGCCCACAGGGGAGAAATAATTCACCCCTCCACTTT.

The genes are TRBV30 and TRBJ2-7; no firm D call. Trimming stripped 0 bases from V and 2 bases from J, with 8 bases between. The CDR3 runs to 13 residues. Germline loops: CDR1 GTSNPN, CDR2 SVGIG (reference sequence). The CDR3 here is CAWSVKATYEQYF. For the CDR3, the DNA is TGTGCCTGGAGTGTGAAGGCGACCTACGAGCAGTACTTC.

This clone was recorded only once. The V and J genes are TRBV2 and TRBJ2-3, with D possibly called TRBD1 or TRBD2 (6 bases each). Trimming removed 4 bases from V and 3 bases from J, with 23 bases in between. Germline CDR1 and CDR2: SNHLY and FYNNEI. The length of the CDR3 is 18 residues. CDR3 nucleotide sequence: TGTGCCAGCAGTGCCTATTTGGGGGGCGGGGAGACTACAGATACGCAGTATTTT. Protein product: CASSAYLGGGETTDTQYF.

The chain employs TRBV28 and TRBJ1-6, with D hard to call. The germline CDR1 and CDR2 sequences are MDHEN and SYDVKM. V lost 6 bases and J 8 bases, leaving 8 bases between the germline ends. CDR3 length: 12 residues. CDR3 protein: CASRRGDSPLHF. CDR3 sequence (DNA): TGTGCCAGCAGACGGGGAGATTCACCCCTCCACTTT.

This chain connects TRBV19 to TRBJ2-7, with a possible D match to TRBD1 (5 bases). The ends were cut back, 5 bases at V and 3 bases at J, with 14 bases in the middle. This CDR3 is built from 14 residues. Germline V gene sequence: CDR1 LNHDA, CDR2 SQIVND (reference sequence). DNA of the CDR3: TGTGCCAGTAGTGCGCGCAGAGACAGCTACGAGCAGTACTTC. Its protein is CASSARRDSYEQYF. The full variable domain, its missing parts supplied by reference TRBV19 and TRBJ2-7, is DGGITQSPKYLFRKEGQNVTLSCEQNLNHDAMYWYRQDPGQGLRLIYYSQIVNDFQKGDIAEGYSVSREKKESFPLTVTSAQKNPTAFYLCASSARRDSYEQYFGPGTRLTVT.

J is TRBJ1-5 and V is TRBV2; 7 nucleotides line up with TRBD1. V dropped 6 bases and J dropped 4; count of bases not matched to a gene: 6. The CDR3 sequence is 14 residues long. Germline lookup yields CDR1 SNHLY and CDR2 FYNNEI. CDR3 DNA sequence: TGTGCCAGCAGGGACGGGACAGAGAATCAGCCCCAGCATTTT. This codes for CASRDGTENQPQHF.